Listed here are 17 T cell receptor beta chains from one sample, sequenced in a study of cytomegalovirus exposure and HLA in healthy donors. PCR primers comprised 60 Vbeta and 13 Jbeta primers. Libraries were prepared by immunoSEQ multiplex PCR; TCRdb keeps only in-frame clonotypes and omits some of them. The sample lists 110,000 to 150,000 clones, about two thirds seen once, with roughly 2% in the top ten. Sequenced: PBMCs. These receptor sequences come from a woman aged 60-70 years in good health and CMV-seropositive.

CDR3 protein: CSVGTGGETQYF. The DNA of the CDR3 is TGCAGCGTAGGGACAGGTGGGGAGACCCAGTACTTC. The chain couples TRBV29-1 to TRBJ2-5; 8 bases are a match to TRBD1. CDR1 is SQVTM and CDR2 is ANQGSEA in the germline V gene. V lost 6 bases, J lost 5 bases, and 5 bases stayed unmatched. The CDR3 is 12 amino acids. Drawing the rest from reference TRBV29-1 and TRBJ2-5, the complete variable domain is SAVISQKPSRDICQRGTSLTIQCQVDSQVTMMFWYRQQPGQSLTLIATANQGSEATYESGFVIDKFPISRPNLTFSTLTVSNMSPEDSSIYLCSVGTGGETQYFGPGTRLLVL.

This rearrangement joins TRBV9 to TRBJ1-3; no firm D call. The V gene's germline CDR1 is SGDLS and CDR2 YYNGEE. Trimming cost V 0 bases and J 0 bases, with 4 bases left between them. CDR3 size: 14 residues. The CDR3 spells CASSVESSGNTIYF. The CDR3 nucleotides are TGTGCCAGCAGCGTAGAGAGCTCTGGAAACACCATATATTTT. Looking up the rest from reference TRBV9 and TRBJ1-3 gives the full variable domain: DSGVTQTPKHLITATGQRVTLRCSPRSGDLSVYWYQQSLDQGLQFLIQYYNGEERAKGNILERFSAQQFPDLHSELNLSSLELGDSALYFCASSVESSGNTIYFGEGSWLTVV.

The genes are TRBV28 and TRBJ1-2; 8 bases align to TRBD1. Germline loops: CDR1 MDHEN, CDR2 SYDVKM. The ends lost 7 bases at V and 5 bases at J; junction bases unmatched: 15. This CDR3 comprises 16 residues. CDR3 residues: CASTDNPRGRFYGYTF. The DNA of the CDR3 is TGTGCCAGCACCGATAACCCCAGGGGGCGCTTTTATGGCTACACCTTC.

This chain uses TRBV30 with TRBJ2-1, with unresolved D. V was shortened by 0 bases and J by 2 bases, with 8 bases between the two germline ends. CDR3 size: 14 residues. Germline CDR1 and CDR2: GTSNPN and SVGIG (reference sequence). In DNA, the CDR3 is TGTGCCTGGAGTGTACTGACACCCTACAATGAGCAGTTCTTC. Its translation: CAWSVLTPYNEQFF.

The rearrangement uses TRBV7-6 and TRBJ2-3; 8 nucleotides match TRBD2. CDR3 size: 15 residues. With V trimmed by 5 bases and J by 2 bases, 6 bases remained unmatched. From germline, CDR1 is SGHVS and CDR2 FNYEAQ. CDR3 in amino acids: CASSPSGSVTDTQYF. The CDR3 DNA sequence: TGTGCCAGCAGCCCGAGCGGGAGTGTCACAGATACGCAGTATTTT.

This clone was observed a handful of times. The V call is TRBV5-4, the J call TRBJ2-1; 8 bases agree with TRBD1. J gave up 8 bases and V 1 base, and 5 bases lay outside the gene matches. Germline V gives CDR1 SGHNT, CDR2 YYREEE (reference sequence). The CDR3 loop spans 14 amino acids. CDR3 sequence reads: CASSLTRGRDEQFF. The CDR3 DNA reads as TGTGCCAGCAGCTTGACCAGGGGGCGGGATGAGCAGTTCTTC.

This clone was recorded only once. This chain uses TRBV28 with TRBJ1-5, with D tentatively TRBD1 (6 bases). The V gene's germline CDR1 is MDHEN and CDR2 SYDVKM. Trimming stripped 6 bases from V and 0 bases from J, with 15 bases between. The CDR3 has 16 amino acids. CDR3 region: CASRLGGGLSNQPQHF. The DNA of the CDR3 is TGTGCCAGCAGACTAGGGGGGGGGCTTAGCAATCAGCCCCAGCATTTT.

The V gene is TRBV7-2, the J gene TRBJ2-5, with 12 bases matching TRBD2. CDR3 size: 16 residues. From germline, CDR1 is SGHTA and CDR2 FQGNSA. The junction had 6 bases not matched to a gene; V was cut back by 6 bases and J by 1 base. Written as DNA, the CDR3 is TGTGCCAGCAGGCCCGGGACTAGCGGGCCCCAAGAGACCCAGTACTTC. Translation: CASRPGTSGPQETQYF.

This clone has a handful of counts. The gene calls are TRBV6-5 and TRBJ1-2, with unresolved D. Germline assignment: CDR1 MNHEY and CDR2 SVGAGI. This CDR3 has 15 amino acids. V was clipped by 0 bases and J by 4 bases, with 12 bases between them. This chain's CDR3 is CASSYSEGTGYGYTF. The CDR3 DNA is TGTGCCAGCAGTTACTCGGAGGGAACGGGCTATGGCTACACCTTC.

The chain has TRBV29-1 and TRBJ2-7, with TRBD2 matching 9 bases. With 0 bases clipped from V and 3 bases from J, the junction kept 6 bases outside the gene matches. The germline V gene encodes CDR1 SQVTM and CDR2 ANQGSEA. The length of the CDR3 is 15 residues. This CDR3 reads CSVEDPPSGVYEQYF. CDR3 nucleotides: TGCAGCGTTGAAGACCCGCCTAGCGGGGTCTACGAGCAGTACTTC.

The rearrangement joins TRBV7-2 to TRBJ1-1, with D uncertain. In germline, CDR1 is SGHTA, CDR2 FQGNSA. Trimming removed 4 bases from V and 5 bases from J, with 5 bases in between. This CDR3 has 11 residues. Here the CDR3 DNA reads TGTGCCAGCAGCTCCCAAACTGAAGCTTTCTTT. This translates into CASSSQTEAFF.

V gene TRBV7-2 combines with J gene TRBJ1-1; a possible D gene is TRBD1 (5 bases). Trimming cost V 3 bases and J 5 bases, with 13 bases left between them. The CDR3 consists of 14 residues. Germline CDR1 reads SGHTA; CDR2 reads FQGNSA. The chain's CDR3 is CASSFAERGTEAFF. DNA of the CDR3: TGTGCCAGCAGCTTTGCCGAAAGGGGTACTGAAGCTTTCTTT.

The chain links TRBV5-4 to TRBJ1-2; tentative D call: TRBD1 (6 bases). Looked up from germline, CDR1 is SGHNT and CDR2 is YYREEE (reference sequence). The length of the CDR3 is 15 residues. With 3 bases removed from V and 4 bases from J, the gap between germline ends came to 16 bases. CDR3 sequence reads: CASSSPQGNSYGYTF. The CDR3 coding sequence is TGTGCCAGCAGCTCACCCCAGGGGAACAGCTATGGCTACACCTTC.

The sample holds one count of this clone. The rearrangement uses TRBV6-1 and TRBJ1-2, with D perhaps TRBD1 (5 bases). CDR3 length equals 13 residues. Germline V lookup: CDR1 MNHNS, CDR2 SASEGT. Trimming took off 2 bases at V and 8 bases at J, with 12 bases between the two ends. This chain's CDR3 is CASSESKGYGYTF. As DNA, the CDR3 is TGTGCCAGCAGTGAATCCAAGGGGTACGGCTACACCTTC.

V is TRBV7-3 and J is TRBJ2-3; perhaps TRBD2 as D (6 bases). Trimming removed 7 bases at V and 1 base at J, with 15 bases between. CDR1 SGHTA and CDR2 FQGTGA come from the germline V gene. There are 15 residues in the CDR3. The DNA of the CDR3 is TGTGCCAGCACGCTCGGGGGAGGACGCACAGATACGCAGTATTTT. Translation: CASTLGGGRTDTQYF.

The rearrangement joins TRBV12-5 to TRBJ2-1; TRBD2 matches 10 bases. Trimming removed 7 bases from V and 4 bases from J; junction bases left unmatched: 10. CDR1 and CDR2 (germline): LGHNT, FRNRAP. CDR3 size: 16 residues. CDR3 sequence reads: CASAPPLAGIYNEQFF. CDR3 DNA: TGTGCTAGTGCTCCCCCACTAGCGGGAATATACAATGAGCAGTTCTTC.

V and J are TRBV5-1 and TRBJ2-3; 13 bases match TRBD2. The V gene end was trimmed by 2 bases and the J gene end by 3 bases; junction bases not matched to a gene: 9. From germline, CDR1 is SGHRS and CDR2 YFSETQ. The CDR3 loop spans 18 amino acids. The CDR3: CASSLGLAGAVVTDTQYF. The DNA of the CDR3 is TGCGCCAGCAGCTTAGGACTAGCGGGAGCGGTAGTGACAGATACGCAGTATTTT.